Listed here are 25 T cell receptor beta chains from one sample, sequenced in a study of neoadjuvant anti-PD-1 for oral cavity cancer. Repertoires were generated with immunoSEQ multiplex PCR, while TCRdb's copy carries only in-frame clones and drops some. The sample records tens of thousands of clones, about 25% being singletons. The time point was: after neoadjuvant nivolumab, at surgical resection. The sequenced sample was tumor tissue, obtained after nivolumab (anti-PD-1) treatment. The receptors here all came from a person between 40 and 80 years old with oral cavity squamous cell carcinoma.

The CDR3 DNA follows: TGTGCCAGTAGTAAGGGGCTCAGGGAGACCCAGTACTTC. Protein product: CASSKGLRETQYF. This sequence joins TRBV19 and TRBJ2-5; perhaps TRBD1 as D (5 bases). The CDR3 runs 13 residues. Germline values: CDR1 LNHDA, CDR2 SQIVND (reference sequence). Trimming shortened V by 4 bases and J by 5 bases, and 11 bases separated the two germline ends.

The chain couples TRBV11-2 to TRBJ2-3; tentative D call: TRBD1 (5 bases). The CDR3 runs 16 residues. In germline, CDR1 is SGHAT, CDR2 FQNNGV. V lost 5 bases and J 1 base, leaving 16 bases between the germline ends. In nucleotides, the CDR3 is TGTGCCAGCAGCGCCCACAGGTCTCCCCGCACAGATACGCAGTATTTT. This sequence encodes CASSAHRSPRTDTQYF.

This clone was seen more than once but under ten times. The chain couples TRBV6-1 to TRBJ2-5; no reliable D call. CDR1 and CDR2 from the germline V gene are MNHNS and SASEGT. The CDR3 runs to 12 residues. The V and J ends lost 11 bases and 5 bases respectively, with 15 bases between them. CDR3 nucleotide sequence: TGTGCCCTATCTGGAAGTTGGGAGACCCAGTACTTC. Residues: CALSGSWETQYF.

V gene TRBV7-9 combines with J gene TRBJ2-5; D is unresolved. The CDR3 loop spans 16 amino acids. V was pared by 5 bases and J by 4 bases, with 20 bases between. Germline V gene lookup returns CDR1 SEHNR and CDR2 FQNEAQ (reference sequence). The CDR3, as DNA: TGTGCCAGCAGCGGTACAATAAAGACCCAAGGAGAGACCCAGTACTTC. Translating gives CASSGTIKTQGETQYF.

CDR3 sequence reads: CASSLGSGGTDTQYF. In nucleotides, the CDR3 is TGCGCCAGCAGCCTTGGTAGCGGGGGCACAGATACGCAGTATTTT. The genes are TRBV4-1 and TRBJ2-3, with TRBD2 identical over 8 bases. Looked up from germline, CDR1 is MGHRA and CDR2 is YSYEKL. CDR3 length: 15 amino acids. V shed 4 bases and J 1 base; nucleotides not matched to a gene: 4.

The rearrangement joins TRBV4-1 to TRBJ2-7, with D possibly matching TRBD2 (6 bases). Germline CDR1 reads MGHRA; CDR2 reads YSYEKL. V was pared by 4 bases and J by 0 bases, with 16 bases between. The CDR3 is 16 residues long. The CDR3 protein is CASSRGEDASSYEQYF. The CDR3 DNA is TGCGCCAGCAGCCGAGGGGAGGACGCCAGCTCCTACGAGCAGTACTTC.

This clone was seen more than once but under ten times. This chain uses TRBV30 with TRBJ2-2, with TRBD2 matching over 10 bases. The CDR3 is 15 residues long. Germline V gives CDR1 GTSNPN, CDR2 SVGIG (reference sequence). Trimming took 0 bases from V and 4 from J; bases not matched to a gene: 2. The DNA for the CDR3 is TGTGCCTGGAGTGTACTAGCGGGGTCCACCGGGGAGCTGTTTTTT. Protein: CAWSVLAGSTGELFF.

As regards this clone: At one end, the junction sequence differs from germline, possibly due to a read error. The chain is built from TRBV6-1 and TRBJ2-5; a possible D gene is TRBD1 (6 bases). CDR3 length equals 14 residues. CDR1 MNHNS and CDR2 SASEGT come from the germline V gene. The CDR3 nucleotides read TGTGCCAGCAGTAAAGCGGACAGCCAAGAGACCCAGTACTTC. Amino acid sequence: CASSKADSQETQYF.

This chain joins TRBV7-8 and TRBJ1-6; D gene uncertain. Trimming pared 5 bases from V and 4 bases from J, leaving 15 bases between. CDR1 SGHVS and CDR2 FQNEAQ come from the germline V gene. The length of the CDR3 is 16 residues. The CDR3 sequence: CASSPSDKGYNSPLHF. CDR3 sequence (DNA): TGTGCCAGCAGCCCATCAGATAAAGGGTATAATTCACCCCTCCACTTT.

The chain couples TRBV7-9 to TRBJ2-5; 10 nucleotides match TRBD2. The CDR3 spans 14 residues. The J segment lost 2 bases and the V segment lost 3 bases, leaving 0 bases of the junction unmatched. In germline, CDR1 is SEHNR, CDR2 FQNEAQ (reference sequence). CDR3 amino acids: CASSFSGGQETQYF. CDR3 bases: TGTGCCAGCAGCTTTAGCGGGGGGCAAGAGACCCAGTACTTC.

The chain is built from TRBV11-2 and TRBJ1-2, with unresolved D. V was cut by 3 bases and J by 3 bases, with 2 bases left in between. The CDR3 covers 11 residues. Germline assignment: CDR1 SGHAT and CDR2 FQNNGV. The CDR3 region has the DNA TGTGCCAGCAGCTTCGACTATGGCTACACCTTC. It encodes CASSFDYGYTF.

The chain is built from TRBV4-1 and TRBJ2-7; perhaps TRBD1 as D (5 bases). V gave up 4 bases and J gave up 0 bases, with 16 bases separating them. This CDR3 spans 16 amino acids. CDR1 and CDR2 from the germline V gene are MGHRA and YSYEKL. Written as DNA, the CDR3 is TGCGCCAGCAGCCGGTTATGGGGCGGCAGCTCCTACGAGCAGTACTTC. Its translation is CASSRLWGGSSYEQYF.

The table lists this clone with a few counts. The chain links TRBV7-9 to TRBJ1-1; D remains unclear. Deletions cut 3 bases from V and 4 bases from J, with 6 bases between. The CDR3 extends over 12 amino acids. Germline V gene lookup returns CDR1 SEHNR and CDR2 FQNEAQ (reference sequence). CDR3 residues: CASSFGVTEAFF. CDR3 DNA sequence: TGTGCCAGCAGCTTCGGGGTCACTGAAGCTTTCTTT.

This chain uses TRBV18 with TRBJ1-1, with 7 positions matching TRBD1. The CDR3 consists of 14 residues. The trim removed 3 bases at V and 2 bases at J, leaving 3 bases unmatched. Germline loops: CDR1 KGHSH, CDR2 LQKENI. The CDR3 region has the DNA TGTGCCAGCTCACCCCGGGACAGAAACACTGAAGCTTTCTTT. Residues: CASSPRDRNTEAFF.

This chain uses TRBV4-2 with TRBJ2-1; 11 nucleotides agree with TRBD2. Germline V lookup: CDR1 LGHNA, CDR2 YNFKEQ. Trimming removed 3 bases from V and 4 bases from J; junction bases left unmatched: 11. This CDR3 is built from 18 residues. The CDR3 here is CASSQNIAGGPGYNEQFF. The CDR3 nucleotides read TGTGCCAGCAGCCAGAACATAGCGGGAGGGCCCGGGTACAATGAGCAGTTCTTC.

The rearrangement uses TRBV6-5 and TRBJ2-1; possible D gene TRBD2, 6 bases. Germline V gives CDR1 MNHEY, CDR2 SVGAGI. The CDR3 has 15 residues. V was cut by 0 bases and J by 5 bases, with 11 bases left in between. The CDR3 region is CASSYSGQRDNEQFF. DNA of the CDR3: TGTGCCAGCAGTTACTCTGGCCAGCGGGACAATGAGCAGTTCTTC.

This clone turned up a few times. The chain recombines TRBV10-2 with TRBJ2-5, with D possibly TRBD2 on 5 matching bases. The CDR3 runs 12 residues. CDR1 and CDR2 from the germline V gene are WSHSY and SAAADI. Trimming shortened V by 5 bases and J by 5 bases, and 9 bases separated the two germline ends. CDR3 sequence (DNA): TGCGCCAGCAGTTTTAGGAGGGAGACCCAGTACTTC. Translated: CASSFRRETQYF.

This clone appeared a few times. The rearrangement joins TRBV6-1 to TRBJ1-5; D is unclear. This CDR3 has 11 amino acids. Per germline, CDR1 MNHNS and CDR2 SASEGT. Trimming took 6 bases from V and 8 from J, leaving 8 bases between them. CDR3 amino acids: CASRAYEPQHF. CDR3 bases: TGTGCCAGCAGGGCCTATGAGCCCCAGCATTTT.

The rearrangement links TRBV27 to TRBJ1-1; a weak D match, TRBD1 (5 bases). Trimming stripped 3 bases from V and 8 bases from J, with 13 bases between. Germline V CDR1 and CDR2: MNHEY, SMNVEV (reference sequence). The CDR3 spans 13 residues. The CDR3 DNA reads TGTGCCAGCAGTTTTACTCGGGGCAGGGAAGCTTTCTTT. Protein sequence: CASSFTRGREAFF.

In this sample, this clone turned up once. The V and J genes are TRBV7-2 and TRBJ2-5; D might be TRBD2 (5 bases). The V end lost 5 bases, the J end lost 5 bases, and 12 bases lay between the germline ends. Germline V gene sequence: CDR1 SGHTA, CDR2 FQGNSA. The CDR3 contains 13 residues. CDR3 sequence reads: CASSTLGHETQYF. The DNA for the CDR3 is TGTGCCAGCAGCACACTAGGTCATGAGACCCAGTACTTC.

This clone was picked up a small number of times. This rearrangement joins TRBV11-1 to TRBJ1-1; D is ambiguous. Germline V gene sequence: CDR1 SGHAT, CDR2 FQDESV (reference sequence). Trimming removed 3 bases from V and 0 bases from J, with 8 bases in between. The CDR3 length is 14 residues. Written as DNA, the CDR3 is TGTGCCAGCAGCTTCGTCAGGTTGAACACTGAAGCTTTCTTT. Translation: CASSFVRLNTEAFF.

This clone was counted at least ten times. The chain is built from TRBV6-6 and TRBJ1-2, with TRBD1 as a possible D gene (5 bases). The CDR3 contains 11 residues. CDR1 and CDR2 from the germline V gene are MNHNY and SVGAGI (reference sequence). Between the trimmed V and J ends, which lost 6 bases and 8 bases, there was a span of 10 bases. CDR3 coding DNA: TGTGCCAGCAGATGGGGGGACGGCTACACCTTC. Amino acid sequence: CASRWGDGYTF.

The chain has TRBV5-6 and TRBJ2-7, with 11 bases that match TRBD1. J gave up 3 bases and V 2 bases, and 1 base lay outside the gene matches. This CDR3 has 14 amino acids. The germline CDR1 and CDR2 sequences are SGHDT and YYEEEE. In DNA, the CDR3 is TGTGCCAGCAGCTTCGGGACAGGGGGCTACGAGCAGTACTTC. Residues: CASSFGTGGYEQYF.

J is TRBJ2-1 and V is TRBV9; the match to TRBD1 covers 7 bases. There are 11 residues in the CDR3. V was clipped by 5 bases and J by 15 bases; unmatched bases: 8. CDR1 SGDLS and CDR2 YYNGEE come from the germline V gene. The CDR3 protein is CASREGAVTFF. CDR3 in DNA: TGTGCCAGCAGAGAGGGGGCGGTTACGTTCTTC.

The chain couples TRBV10-2 to TRBJ2-7, with no clear D. Germline lookup yields CDR1 WSHSY and CDR2 SAAADI. This CDR3 is built from 11 residues. V was cut by 8 bases and J by 3 bases, with 8 bases left in between. CDR3 protein: CASAVIYEQYF. CDR3 bases: TGCGCCAGCGCGGTTATCTACGAGCAGTACTTC.